This T cell receptor beta chain derives from a study of shared clonotypes between healthy human individuals. CDR1 and CDR2 from the germline V gene are SGHRS and YFSETQ. The CDR3 loop spans 15 amino acids. Germline trimming cut 5 bases from V and 2 bases from J; bases unmatched to any gene: 9. TCRdb's copy holds only in-frame clones and misses some; the assay was immunoSEQ multiplex PCR. The sample holds about a million clones, 60% to 85% seen once. This TCR was sampled from a man younger than 35 in good health. Some clones in this sample may be carry-over from other donors' samples. Sequencing was performed on memory CD4+ T cells from PBMCs. Noted subset: CD45RA-negative fraction. The chain couples TRBV5-1 to TRBJ2-7; 8 bases match TRBD2. The CDR3 reads CASRLLAGATYEQYF. The CDR3 DNA sequence: TGCGCCAGCAGGTTGCTAGCGGGCGCGACCTACGAGCAGTACTTC.